Detailed here is one T cell receptor beta chain. The antigen is undetermined. The data stem from a study of cytomegalovirus exposure and HLA in healthy donors. Overall study findings and caveats: V- and J-gene trimming of TCR beta was linked (in a later analysis) to a missense DCLRE1C variant.

With 5 bases removed from V and 8 bases from J, the gap between germline ends came to 18 bases. The CDR3 runs to 15 residues. Germline V gene sequence: CDR1 SGHAT, CDR2 FQNNGV. PCR amplification relied on 60 Vbeta primers (plus 13 Jbeta primers). Clones were sequenced by immunoSEQ multiplex PCR, and TCRdb holds only the in-frame ones, with some missing. The table lists 100,000 to 150,000 clones, roughly four fifths of them singletons. V gene TRBV11-2 combines with J gene TRBJ1-4; a weak D match, TRBD1 (5 bases). The specimen sequenced was PBMCs. This TCR came from a man younger than 35 in good health and CMV-seronegative. CDR3 in amino acids: CASSPSGKVGEKLFF. CDR3 coding DNA: TGTGCCAGCAGCCCCTCAGGGAAGGTGGGCGAAAAACTGTTTTTT.